One sample yielded the 21 T cell receptor beta chains listed below, sequenced in a study of response to subunit inactivated influenza vaccine. TCRdb redid the calling of the RT-PCR reads with MiXCR, one entry per CDR3 protein. This table holds 500,000 or so distinct CDR3 sequences, 9.5% to 13% found once. The sample was PBMCs from blood, taken around seven weeks after vaccination. Receptors originate from a man in his fifties who received an inactivated influenza vaccine.

This clonotype was recorded at least ten times. V and J are TRBV12-3 or TRBV12-4 and TRBJ1-1; D uncertain. Trimming took 3 bases from V and 10 from J, leaving 12 bases between them. The CDR3 has 12 residues. Written as DNA, the CDR3 is TGTGCCAGCAGTTTTGGGAACTCGGGAGCTTTCTTT. Encoded protein: CASSFGNSGAFF.

This chain joins TRBV9 and TRBJ2-5; 10 positions match TRBD1. The V gene's germline CDR1 is SGDLS and CDR2 YYNGEE. The CDR3 spans 16 residues. J lost 5 bases, V lost 1 base, and 8 bases had no gene match. The CDR3 reads CASSVRTGGRGETQYF. Here the CDR3 DNA reads TGTGCCAGCAGCGTAAGGACAGGGGGTAGGGGGGAGACCCAGTACTTC. Full variable domain (rest looked up from reference TRBV9 and TRBJ2-5): DSGVTQTPKHLITATGQRVTLRCSPRSGDLSVYWYQQSLDQGLQFLIQYYNGEERAKGNILERFSAQQFPDLHSELNLSSLELGDSALYFCASSVRTGGRGETQYFGPGTRLLVL.

This clonotype was counted only a few times. The chain employs TRBV5-8 and TRBJ2-3; D is undetermined. There are 13 residues in the CDR3. Germline CDR1 and CDR2: SGHTS and YDEGEE. The V and J ends lost 4 bases and 1 base respectively, with 7 bases between them. The CDR3: CASSRMGTDTQYF. CDR3 coding DNA: TGTGCCAGCAGCCGGATGGGCACAGATACGCAGTATTTT.

A few counts support this clonotype. The rearrangement joins TRBV12-3 or TRBV12-4 to TRBJ2-3; the D is unclear. The V end was cut by 2 bases, the J end by 2 bases, with 11 bases between. This CDR3 contains 15 residues. The CDR3 is CASSLLTPYTDTQYF. The CDR3 coding sequence is TGTGCCAGCAGTTTACTGACACCTTACACAGATACGCAGTATTTT.

This clonotype was counted only a few times. The V call is TRBV12-3 or TRBV12-4, the J call TRBJ2-3; 7 nucleotides line up with TRBD2. There are 16 residues in the CDR3. V lost 2 bases to trimming and J lost 0 bases; unmatched junction nucleotides: 5. Written as DNA, the CDR3 is TGTGCCAGCAGTTTATCGCTAGCGGCTAGCACAGATACGCAGTATTTT. It codes for CASSLSLAASTDTQYF.

This chain joins TRBV20-1 and TRBJ2-7, with 15 bases aligning to TRBD2. CDR3 length: 15 amino acids. CDR1 DFQATT and CDR2 SNEGSKA come from the germline V gene (reference sequence). J was trimmed by 4 bases and V by 5 bases; bases with no gene match: 6. The CDR3 here is CSASRGTSGRYEQYF. DNA for the CDR3: TGCAGTGCTTCCCGCGGGACTAGCGGGAGGTACGAGCAGTACTTC.

This chain links TRBV12-3 or TRBV12-4 with TRBJ1-5; D remains ambiguous. This CDR3 region has 15 residues. Trimming took off 1 base at V and 4 bases at J, with 11 bases between the two ends. The CDR3 nucleotides are TGTGCCAGCAGTTTAGTCCTAGCTAATAATCAGCCCCAGCATTTT. This gives the protein CASSLVLANNQPQHF.

This clonotype appeared many times. This chain links TRBV5-1 with TRBJ2-1; D unresolved. Per germline, CDR1 SGHRS and CDR2 YFSETQ. The V and J ends lost 4 bases and 0 bases respectively, with 11 bases between them. The CDR3 has 15 residues. CDR3 loop: CASSQDASSYNEQFF. The CDR3 DNA sequence: TGCGCCAGCAGCCAGGACGCAAGCTCCTACAATGAGCAGTTCTTC. Full variable domain (missing parts from reference TRBV5-1 and TRBJ2-1): KAGVTQTPRYLIKTRGQQVTLSCSPISGHRSVSWYQQTPGQGLQFLFEYFSETQRNKGNFPGRFSGRQFSNSRSEMNVSTLELGDSALYLCASSQDASSYNEQFFGPGTRLTVL.

In this sample, this clonotype turned up many times. The rearrangement uses TRBV7-2 and TRBJ2-3, with 8 positions matching TRBD2. CDR3 length: 15 residues. V gave up 1 base and J gave up 0 bases; unmatched junction bases: 0. From germline, CDR1 is SGHTA and CDR2 FQGNSA. This chain's CDR3 is CASSLVAGSTDTQYF. The CDR3 DNA reads TGTGCCAGCAGCTTAGTAGCGGGGAGCACAGATACGCAGTATTTT.

The table lists this clonotype with a few counts. V usage is TRBV7-8 and J usage is TRBJ2-5, with TRBD2 identical over 8 bases. Per germline, CDR1 SGHVS and CDR2 FQNEAQ. Losses at the gene ends were 3 bases for V and 7 bases for J; bases not matched to a gene: 4. The CDR3 consists of 13 residues. The CDR3, as DNA: TGTGCCAGCAGCTTGACTAGCGAGGGGACCCAGTACTTC. Translation gives CASSLTSEGTQYF.

The V call is TRBV2, the J call TRBJ2-1; D possibly matches TRBD1 or TRBD2 (6 bases each). This CDR3 is 15 amino acids long. CDR1 is SNHLY, CDR2 FYNNEI, per germline. Trimming removed 6 bases at V and 9 bases at J, with 21 bases between. The CDR3 spells CASSLGGPSPVEQFF. The CDR3 nucleotides are TGTGCCAGCAGCCTGGGGGGCCCATCCCCCGTTGAGCAGTTCTTC.

The chain links TRBV6-1 to TRBJ2-5; TRBD2 matches at 11 bases. The CDR3 runs to 18 residues. V lost 5 bases and J lost 4; bases outside the gene matches: 15. Germline CDR1 and CDR2: MNHNS and SASEGT. The DNA for the CDR3 is TGTGCCAGCAGTCCACTCCTAATATTAGCGGGAGGGGGAGAGACCCAGTACTTC. Encoded protein: CASSPLLILAGGGETQYF.

This clonotype was detected many times. V usage is TRBV29-1 and J usage is TRBJ2-7; 7 bases are shared with TRBD1. The CDR3 covers 13 residues. The germline CDR1 and CDR2 sequences are SQVTM and ANQGSEA. Trimming at V came to 2 bases and at J to 1 base, leaving 2 bases not matched to a gene. This CDR3 reads CSVERQGSYEQYF. CDR3 coding DNA: TGCAGCGTTGAACGACAGGGTTCCTACGAGCAGTACTTC.

The J gene is TRBJ2-3, the V gene TRBV29-1; 12 bases line up with TRBD2. Germline V gives CDR1 SQVTM, CDR2 ANQGSEA. J gave up 0 bases and V 8 bases, and 9 bases lay outside the gene matches. The CDR3 is made up of 16 amino acids. This CDR3 is CSYNRLAGASTDTQYF. CDR3 sequence (DNA): TGCAGCTATAATAGACTAGCGGGAGCAAGCACAGATACGCAGTATTTT.

This clonotype was counted ten times or more. CDR3 nucleotide sequence: TGCAGCGGGGGCAGTGAGACCCAGTACTTC. Translated: CSGGSETQYF. This sequence joins TRBV29-1 and TRBJ2-5; D is perhaps TRBD1 (5 bases). The CDR3 extends over 10 amino acids. Germline V CDR1 and CDR2: SQVTM, ANQGSEA. V lost 7 bases, J lost 5 bases, and 8 bases lay in between.

The V gene is TRBV6-6, the J gene TRBJ2-5, with unresolved D. Germline assignment: CDR1 MNHNY and CDR2 SVGAGI (reference sequence). The length of the CDR3 is 13 residues. Trimming stripped 8 bases from V and 5 bases from J, with 15 bases between. CDR3 nucleotides: TGTGCCAGCTCGGGCCACGATGGGGAGACCCAGTACTTC. It codes for CASSGHDGETQYF.

This clonotype showed up many times. The chain couples TRBV6-2 or TRBV6-3 to TRBJ2-3; 7 nucleotides match TRBD1. This CDR3 region has 14 residues. After removal of 6 bases from V and 9 bases from J, the junction contained 12 bases not matched to a gene. Germline CDR1 is MNHEY and CDR2 is SVGEGT. In nucleotides, the CDR3 is TGTGCCAGCAGCAGGGGGACCAGCCCGCACACGCAGTATTTT. Residues: CASSRGTSPHTQYF.

The chain recombines TRBV4-2 with TRBJ2-7; D gene unclear. The germline V gene has CDR1 LGHNA and CDR2 YNFKEQ. The CDR3 length is 16 residues. Trimming took 1 base from V and 2 from J, leaving 15 bases between them. The CDR3: CASSQVGTSGAYEQYF. The CDR3 DNA is TGTGCCAGCAGCCAAGTCGGCACGTCAGGCGCCTACGAGCAGTACTTC.

This clonotype came up a few times. The chain links TRBV5-1 to TRBJ2-1; 7 nucleotides agree with TRBD1. The germline gives CDR1 SGHRS, CDR2 YFSETQ. With V trimmed by 2 bases and J by 0 bases, 5 bases remained unmatched. CDR3 size: 16 residues. The CDR3, as DNA: TGCGCCAGCAGCTTCTCCTCAGGGGGCTCCTACAATGAGCAGTTCTTC. It yields the protein CASSFSSGGSYNEQFF.

This clonotype was found a few times. CDR3: CSASSLAGGGEQFF. DNA of the CDR3: TGCAGTGCTTCCTCCCTAGCGGGGGGGGGTGAGCAGTTCTTC. This rearrangement joins TRBV20-1 to TRBJ2-1, with 12 bases fitting TRBD2. Germline CDR1 reads DFQATT; CDR2 reads SNEGSKA (reference sequence). V shed 5 bases, J shed 9 bases, and the junction held 8 bases outside the gene matches. The CDR3 length is 14 residues.

This clonotype showed up many times. The chain is built from TRBV29-1 and TRBJ2-7; unclear D gene. Trimming shortened V by 0 bases and J by 4 bases, and 7 bases separated the two germline ends. CDR3 length: 12 amino acids. The germline CDR1 and CDR2 sequences are SQVTM and ANQGSEA. CDR3 in DNA: TGCAGCGTTGAAGAGGCTGGGTACGAGCAGTACTTC. Its protein product is CSVEEAGYEQYF.